The 9 T cell receptor beta chains presented below share a single source sample, sequenced in a study of blood T cell repertoires in COVID-19. Using immunoSEQ multiplex PCR, the repertoire was profiled, and TCRdb retains in-frame clones only, with some absent. The data hold under 200,000 clones, with around three quarters observed a single time. The sequenced sample consisted of PBMCs or T cells enriched from blood (not recorded which). The receptor source for this set is a woman in her 70s in a cohort exposed to, infected with or recovered from COVID-19 (not recorded which).

In regard to this clone: Different DNA sequences within this sample yield the same CDR3. This chain connects TRBV7-2 to TRBJ2-7, with D hard to call. The CDR3 contains 11 residues. The V gene lost 3 bases and the J gene lost 3 bases, with 3 bases spanning the gap. Per germline, CDR1 SGHTA and CDR2 FQGNSA. The CDR3 loop reads CASSFYYEQYF. DNA for the CDR3: TGTGCCAGCAGCTTCTACTACGAGCAGTACTTC.

This CDR3 reads CASSSIRGQGIADTQYF. CDR3 DNA sequence: TGTGCCAGCAGCTCCATTCGGGGACAGGGTATTGCGGATACGCAGTATTTT. The V and J genes are TRBV11-2 and TRBJ2-3; 9 bases fit TRBD1. The length of the CDR3 is 17 residues. V shed 4 bases, J shed 6 bases, and the junction held 14 bases outside the gene matches. Germline CDR1 is SGHAT and CDR2 is FQNNGV.

The V and J genes are TRBV28 and TRBJ1-2, with a weak D call TRBD1 (6 bases). Germline V CDR1 and CDR2: MDHEN, SYDVKM. The V and J ends lost 4 bases and 4 bases respectively, with 7 bases between them. The CDR3 runs to 12 residues. The CDR3: CASSSRGYGYTF. CDR3 nucleotides: TGTGCCAGCAGTTCCAGGGGCTATGGCTACACCTTC.

The chain recombines TRBV5-1 with TRBJ2-2; 14 bases agree with TRBD2. The germline V gene has CDR1 SGHRS and CDR2 YFSETQ. Trimming removed 4 bases from V and 4 bases from J; junction bases left unmatched: 9. The CDR3 loop spans 18 amino acids. CDR3 nucleotide sequence: TGCGCCAGCAGCCCCTCGGGACTAGCGGGAGCCACCACCGGGGAGCTGTTTTTT. Protein sequence: CASSPSGLAGATTGELFF.

V gene TRBV19 combines with J gene TRBJ2-7, with a tentative D call TRBD2 (6 bases). V was shortened by 2 bases and J by 7 bases, with 12 bases between the two germline ends. This CDR3 comprises 13 residues. Germline V CDR1 and CDR2: LNHDA, SQIVND (reference sequence). The CDR3, as DNA: TGTGCCAGTAGTATACAGGTCCGGGGGGAGCAGTACTTC. It codes for CASSIQVRGEQYF.

In its sample, this clone was seen once. This chain uses TRBV7-2 with TRBJ2-2, with D possibly TRBD2 on 5 matching bases. The CDR3 is 13 amino acids. Deletions cut 9 bases from V and 5 bases from J, with 13 bases between. CDR1 and CDR2 from the germline V gene are SGHTA and FQGNSA. The CDR3 region has the DNA TGTGCCAGTGGTCAGAGGGTAACCGGGGAGCTGTTTTTT. This sequence encodes CASGQRVTGELFF.

The chain carries TRBV19 and TRBJ1-4; the match to TRBD1 covers 8 bases. The V and J ends lost 2 bases and 15 bases, in that order; junction bases with no gene match: 14. The CDR3 consists of 15 residues. The germline CDR1 and CDR2 sequences are LNHDA and SQIVND (reference sequence). CDR3 in amino acids: CASSIQGAPGIRVFF. In DNA form, the CDR3 reads TGTGCCAGTAGTATACAGGGGGCGCCTGGGATCCGAGTGTTTTTT. The full variable domain, with the rest looked up from reference TRBV19 and TRBJ1-4, is DGGITQSPKYLFRKEGQNVTLSCEQNLNHDAMYWYRQDPGQGLRLIYYSQIVNDFQKGDIAEGYSVSREKKESFPLTVTSAQKNPTAFYLCASSIQGAPGIRVFFGSGTQLSVL.

The chain has TRBV28 and TRBJ2-7, with D unclear. V lost 8 bases and J 1 base, leaving 12 bases between the germline ends. The germline V gene encodes CDR1 MDHEN and CDR2 SYDVKM. This CDR3 contains 13 residues. CDR3 nucleotides: TGTGCCAGCTTATTACGAGAATCCTACGAGCAGTACTTC. This encodes CASLLRESYEQYF.

This sequence joins TRBV28 and TRBJ1-2; possible D gene TRBD1, 5 bases. The CDR3 is 13 amino acids. The V and J ends lost 4 bases and 7 bases respectively, with 13 bases between them. Germline V gene lookup returns CDR1 MDHEN and CDR2 SYDVKM. The CDR3 nucleotides are TGTGCCAGCAGTTCTGGCCAGGGTGCTGGCTACACCTTC. Protein sequence: CASSSGQGAGYTF.